This TCR beta chain was captured in a study of shared clonotypes between healthy human individuals. Study-level points and caveats: Rarefaction showed that sequencing of sorted subsets was incomplete (despite large depth). The authors expected sequencing depth to affect clonotype sharing among donors.

In the CD4+ fraction, cells were divided into CD45RA+ naive and CD45RA-negative memory subsets. Comments on this clone: Antigen specificity is unknown.

Authors' data handling: Sequence data from immunoSEQ were junction-only and lacked quality scores; consequently, filtering differed. The repertoire was sequenced with immunoSEQ multiplex PCR; TCRdb's copy has only in-frame clones and lacks some. From that table come the V and J calls and clone size; the DNA was used to work out D and trimming. This sample has some 1.1 million clones, with roughly 77% found just once. CDR1 is MNHEY, CDR2 SMNVEV, per germline (reference sequence). The CDR3 loop spans 14 amino acids. The germline V and J ends were trimmed by 4 bases and 4 bases, with 12 bases remaining between them.

The sequence came from a young man in good health. Some clones in this sample may be carry-over from other donors' samples. Sequencing was carried out using memory CD4+ T cells from PBMCs. The subset was: CD45RA-negative fraction. This chain connects TRBV27 to TRBJ2-3; no reliable D call. CDR3 residues: CASSSRIRPDTQYF. The CDR3 nucleotides are TGTGCCAGCAGTTCCCGAATCCGGCCAGATACGCAGTATTTT.